This T cell receptor beta chain stems from a study of monozygotic twins with inflammatory bowel disease (dated by TCRdb to between 2018 and 2021). In terms of the full investigation: In total, roughly 30 monozygotic twin pairs made up the full study: 19 Danish pairs, all IBD-discordant, plus nine German pairs, of which four were IBD-concordant and five were IBD-discordant. Each individual had, on average, about 151 000 unique TCRalpha sequences and 181 000 unique TCRbeta sequences available for analysis. Within discordant pairs, disease-associated traits were sought mainly by comparing IBD patients with their genetically identical healthy co-twins. What the authors observed across the whole study: TCRbeta repertoire diversity, by inverse Simpson index, was decreased in IBD patients compared with their healthy co-twins. No single strong signal or clonotype linked to IBD turned up in the results, so the idea that one exists was not supported. The analysis was unable to tell different T cell subtypes apart. Because patients were on differing immunosuppressive treatments, the repertoires may have picked up extra background noise and inter-individual variability. IBD patients shared fewer clonotypes with other individuals than healthy twins did, most markedly in patients showing signs of disease activity. No difference in repertoire similarity was observed between concordant and discordant twins, possibly owing to limited statistical power.

As to this clonotype: Its binding antigen is unknown.

Taken from the germline V gene (reference sequence), the CDR1 and CDR2 loops are GTSNPN and SVGIG. The CDR3 runs 14 residues from the cysteine to the phenylalanine. The entry carries no DNA sequence. Libraries were prepared through 5' RACE. The input for every TCR library was around 3,600 ng of total RNA. cDNA was synthesized with SMARTScribe reverse transcriptase in eight separate reactions per sample. During cDNA synthesis, template switching was used to introduce unique molecular identifiers that contained a 6-nucleotide sample barcode. Two nested PCRs of approximately 16 and 10 cycles amplified the TCRalpha and TCRbeta cDNA, and bead purification followed each PCR. Before amplification, the cDNA was treated with uracil DNA-glycosylase and purified using the QIAquick PCR purification kit. The second PCR added Illumina TruSeq-compatible adapters along with sample-specific barcodes. Library quality and concentration were checked on TapeStation and Qubit, and libraries were pooled at about 4.9 ng each. The pooled libraries were sequenced with 2 x 100 bp reads and custom sequencing primers on an Illumina HiSeq2500 single-index Rapid Run. Processing in the source paper ran as follows. MiGEC version 1.2.6 was used for UMI-based consensus assembly, which corrected PCR and sequencing errors. MiXCR version 2.1.1 handled V(D)J alignment, clonotype assembly and CDR3 extraction. To normalise gene usage, clonotype sharing and MAIT/NKT TCR abundance, the analysis used the top 1000, 10 000 and 20 000 clonotypes per sample. After downsampling to 27 000 UMIs, diversity was calculated as the inverse Simpson index using the vegan R package. Paired Mann-Whitney U tests on discordant twin pairs were used, with Benjamini-Hochberg multiple-testing correction. TCRdb reprocessed the public reads and reports one entry per CDR3 protein sequence, without DNA. In this record, the V and J calls reflect TCRdb's handling and not the investigators' own analysis. This sample's table lists around 400,000 distinct CDR3 sequences. The ten largest clones capture under 3% of the sample.

From each donor, an approximately 2.5 ml peripheral blood sample was collected into PAXgene tubes and stored at -80 degrees C. Without T cell sorting, total RNA was isolated from whole blood using the PAXgene blood miRNA kit on an automated QIAcube. Peripheral blood from monozygotic twin pairs concordant or discordant for inflammatory bowel disease was subjected to deep TCRalpha and TCRbeta repertoire profiling with unique molecular barcoding. Smoking habits were recorded for all twin pairs, and individuals were classified as current, former or never smokers. This sequence uses TRBV30 and TRBJ2-7; TCRdb proposes TRBD1, but this gene call is untestable without DNA. The sequence derives from a human donor with ulcerative colitis or Crohn's disease, or a healthy co-twin of an affected twin (not recorded which). Sequencing used blood. This receptor carries the CDR3 CAWSGGAVLREQYF.